These 28 T cell receptor beta chains share one sample of origin, sequenced in a study of beta chain features in type 1 diabetes. What was sequenced were expressed TCRB transcripts, since all of the isolated RNA had been reverse transcribed. Clones were read by immunoSEQ multiplex PCR, and TCRdb kept only the in-frame ones, dropping some. The repertoire holds just over 450,000 clones, with approximately 30% as singletons. Sequenced: naive CD4+ T cells from blood. These receptors all stem from a man younger than 30 in good health.

This clone was detected a few times. V usage is TRBV28 and J usage is TRBJ2-6; D unresolved. With 0 bases removed from V and 0 bases from J, the gap between germline ends came to 3 bases. Per the germline V gene, CDR1 is MDHEN and CDR2 is SYDVKM. The CDR3 is 15 amino acids. CDR3 in amino acids: CASSLWSSGANVLTF. The CDR3 nucleotides are TGTGCCAGCAGTTTATGGAGCTCTGGGGCCAACGTCCTGACTTTC. Based on the CDR3 plus reference TRBV28 and TRBJ2-6, the full variable domain is DVKVTQSSRYLVKRTGEKVFLECVQDMDHENMFWYRQDPGLGLRLIYFSYDVKMKEKGDIPEGYSVSREKKERFSLILESASTNQTSMYLCASSLWSSGANVLTFGAGSRLTVL.

The rearrangement links TRBV9 to TRBJ2-7; D not certain. V was clipped by 0 bases and J by 0 bases, with 10 bases between them. There are 15 residues in the CDR3. CDR1 is SGDLS and CDR2 is YYNGEE in the germline V gene. The CDR3 DNA sequence: TGTGCCAGCAGCGTAGAGGGTCAGGCCTCCTACGAGCAGTACTTC. Translating it yields CASSVEGQASYEQYF.

This clone was seen a few times. The V call is TRBV25-1, the J call TRBJ2-1; 10 nucleotides agree with TRBD2. With 3 bases clipped from V and 1 base from J, the junction kept 9 bases outside the gene matches. This CDR3 is built from 18 residues. The germline V gene has CDR1 MGHDK and CDR2 SYGVNS. The CDR3 sequence is CASSDPAVAGGSYNEQFF. Here the CDR3 DNA reads TGTGCCAGCAGTGACCCTGCGGTAGCGGGAGGTTCCTACAATGAGCAGTTCTTC.

This chain connects TRBV4-3 to TRBJ1-5, with TRBD1 as a possible D gene (5 bases). V dropped 3 bases and J dropped 0 bases, with 9 bases sitting between them. The CDR3 runs 15 residues. Germline assignment: CDR1 LGHNA and CDR2 YSLEER. The CDR3 DNA follows: TGCGCCAGCAGCCATGGACACGTTAGCAATCAGCCCCAGCATTTT. This gives the protein CASSHGHVSNQPQHF.

This clone was found a few times. V gene TRBV28 combines with J gene TRBJ2-3, with D possibly called TRBD1 or TRBD2 (5 bases each). The CDR3 is 14 amino acids. The germline V and J ends were trimmed by 6 bases and 6 bases, with 16 bases remaining between them. CDR1 is MDHEN, CDR2 SYDVKM, per germline. The DNA for the CDR3 is TGTGCCAGCAGACGGGATTGGGGCTTTGATACGCAGTATTTT. Its translation: CASRRDWGFDTQYF.

The sample holds a few counts of this clone. J is TRBJ1-4 and V is TRBV25-1, with a tentative D call TRBD1 (6 bases). Germline lookup yields CDR1 MGHDK and CDR2 SYGVNS. The CDR3 spans 15 residues. The V and J ends lost 2 bases and 7 bases respectively, with 14 bases between them. CDR3 region: CASSERTARAEKLFF. CDR3 coding DNA: TGTGCCAGCAGTGAACGGACAGCGAGGGCTGAAAAACTGTTTTTT.

In the case of this clone: This sample also contains other DNA sequences that code for the same CDR3. V usage is TRBV29-1 and J usage is TRBJ1-4, with 7 positions matching TRBD1. Germline CDR1 reads SQVTM; CDR2 reads ANQGSEA. With 2 bases clipped from V and 6 bases from J, the junction kept 0 bases outside the gene matches. The length of the CDR3 is 12 residues. CDR3 nucleotides: TGCAGCGTTGAACAGGGGGATGAAAAACTGTTTTTT. Translating it yields CSVEQGDEKLFF.

Only a few counts were recorded for this clone. V usage is TRBV7-2 and J usage is TRBJ2-5; D unclear. V dropped 2 bases and J dropped 7 bases, with 17 bases sitting between them. Germline V gene lookup returns CDR1 SGHTA and CDR2 FQGNSA. The CDR3 runs 15 residues. The CDR3: CASSLNLHILGTQYF. CDR3 nucleotide sequence: TGTGCCAGCAGCTTAAACCTACACATCCTAGGGACCCAGTACTTC.

The chain carries TRBV30 and TRBJ1-5; perhaps TRBD1 as D (5 bases). This CDR3 is 16 amino acids long. V dropped 1 base and J dropped 6 bases, with 19 bases sitting between them. The germline V gene encodes CDR1 GTSNPN and CDR2 SVGIG (reference sequence). The CDR3 coding sequence is TGTGCCTGGAGTGGACCCGGGACGCAAGGAGGTCAGCCCCAGCATTTT. Translated, it gives CAWSGPGTQGGQPQHF.

This clone showed up just a few times. The chain links TRBV4-3 to TRBJ2-4, with D possibly being TRBD1 (5 bases). The CDR3 has 15 amino acids. V was cut by 4 bases and J by 6 bases, with 16 bases left in between. CDR1 and CDR2 from the germline V gene are LGHNA and YSLEER. The CDR3 loop reads CASSLRDGRGNIQYF. The CDR3, as DNA: TGCGCCAGCAGCCTCCGAGACGGAAGGGGAAACATTCAGTACTTC.

This sequence joins TRBV7-9 and TRBJ1-1; 8 nucleotides match TRBD1. The CDR3 loop spans 14 amino acids. Germline CDR1 SEHNR, CDR2 FQNEAQ (reference sequence). The ends lost 5 bases at V and 5 bases at J; junction bases unmatched: 7. CDR3: CASSPQGVGTEAFF. The DNA for the CDR3 is TGTGCCAGCAGCCCACAGGGGGTTGGTACTGAAGCTTTCTTT. Full variable domain (missing parts from reference TRBV7-9 and TRBJ1-1): DTGVSQNPRHKITKRGQNVTFRCDPISEHNRLYWYRQTLGQGPEFLTYFQNEAQLEKSRLLSDRFSAERPKGSFSTLEIQRTEQGDSAMYLCASSPQGVGTEAFFGQGTRLTVV.

Here the CDR3 DNA reads TGTGCCTGGAGTGTAGGGAGGGGCAGGAGCTATGGCTACACCTTC. Translated: CAWSVGRGRSYGYTF. The chain joins TRBV30 to TRBJ1-2; D might be TRBD1 (5 bases). Looked up from germline, CDR1 is GTSNPN and CDR2 is SVGIG (reference sequence). The CDR3 has 15 amino acids. Deletions cut 0 bases from V and 4 bases from J, with 15 bases between.

This clone was counted only a few times. The chain carries TRBV27 and TRBJ2-7; 8 bases are a match to TRBD1. Germline V lookup: CDR1 MNHEY, CDR2 SMNVEV (reference sequence). The junction had 11 bases not matched to a gene; V was cut back by 8 bases and J by 5 bases. The CDR3 has 14 residues. The CDR3 sequence: CASAFLDRVNEQYF. As DNA, the CDR3 is TGTGCCAGCGCTTTCCTGGACAGGGTGAACGAGCAGTACTTC.

The chain joins TRBV15 to TRBJ1-2; D possibly corresponds to TRBD1 (5 bases). Trimming took 0 bases from V and 4 from J, leaving 6 bases between them. Germline CDR1 is LNHNV and CDR2 is YYDKDF (reference sequence). CDR3 size: 13 residues. CDR3 region: CATSRDRVYGYTF. For the CDR3, the DNA is TGTGCCACCAGCAGAGACAGGGTCTATGGCTACACCTTC.

This chain joins TRBV6-1 and TRBJ2-7; 9 positions match TRBD1. The J segment lost 6 bases and the V segment lost 7 bases, leaving 7 bases of the junction unmatched. Germline V gives CDR1 MNHNS, CDR2 SASEGT. The CDR3 consists of 13 residues. Written as DNA, the CDR3 is TGTGCCAGCATGGTTTTGGACAGGGGCGAGCAGTACTTC. Protein: CASMVLDRGEQYF.

This chain uses TRBV30 with TRBJ2-2; unclear D gene. V lost 3 bases and J 5 bases, leaving 13 bases between the germline ends. Germline V gives CDR1 GTSNPN, CDR2 SVGIG (reference sequence). This CDR3 spans 14 amino acids. The DNA of the CDR3 is TGTGCCTGGAGGAAGATGGCACTAACCGGGGAGCTGTTTTTT. This sequence encodes CAWRKMALTGELFF.

V gene TRBV5-1 combines with J gene TRBJ2-3, with D possibly TRBD2 on 6 matching bases. The V gene lost 0 bases and the J gene lost 1 base, with 12 bases spanning the gap. Germline values: CDR1 SGHRS, CDR2 YFSETQ. This CDR3 has 16 residues. The CDR3 here is CASSLGAGRGTDTQYF. The CDR3 DNA reads as TGCGCCAGCAGCTTGGGTGCGGGGAGAGGCACAGATACGCAGTATTTT.

A few counts support this clone. CDR3 sequence reads: CASSVREQYF. The CDR3 DNA reads as TGTGCCAGCAGCGTTCGCGAGCAGTACTTC. The chain carries TRBV9 and TRBJ2-7; D uncertain. The CDR3 consists of 10 residues. V lost 2 bases and J 6 bases, leaving 3 bases between the germline ends. Per the germline V gene, CDR1 is SGDLS and CDR2 is YYNGEE.

This clone was picked up a small number of times. This sequence joins TRBV4-3 and TRBJ2-7; 9 nucleotides align to TRBD2. V shed 4 bases, J shed 4 bases, and the junction held 8 bases outside the gene matches. Germline values: CDR1 LGHNA, CDR2 YSLEER. The CDR3 runs to 15 residues. The CDR3 DNA reads as TGCGCCAGCAGCCGGCAAATAGCGGGAGTTTACGAGCAGTACTTC. As protein: CASSRQIAGVYEQYF.

This clone showed up just once. The V gene is TRBV30, the J gene TRBJ2-1; no clear D. V was cut by 0 bases and J by 6 bases, with 9 bases left in between. The CDR3 has 13 amino acids. Germline V gives CDR1 GTSNPN, CDR2 SVGIG (reference sequence). The chain's CDR3 is CAWSVGAFNEQFF. The CDR3 DNA reads TGTGCCTGGAGTGTAGGCGCATTCAATGAGCAGTTCTTC.

This clone occurred a few times. The V gene is TRBV30, the J gene TRBJ2-1, with TRBD2 identical over 8 bases. Germline V gene sequence: CDR1 GTSNPN, CDR2 SVGIG (reference sequence). V was clipped by 0 bases and J by 4 bases; unmatched bases: 5. The CDR3 contains 15 residues. Written as DNA, the CDR3 is TGTGCCTGGAGTGTTTCGGGAGGGCCTTACAATGAGCAGTTCTTC. Translating it yields CAWSVSGGPYNEQFF.

The genes are TRBV7-2 and TRBJ2-3; D remains unclear. The V gene lost 8 bases and the J gene lost 6 bases, with 12 bases spanning the gap. There are 12 residues in the CDR3. Germline V CDR1 and CDR2: SGHTA, FQGNSA. CDR3 in DNA: TGTGCCAGCTCCTATACGTCGGATACGCAGTATTTT. Translated: CASSYTSDTQYF.

This clone was counted a few times. The J gene is TRBJ1-5, the V gene TRBV7-8; D gene uncertain. Germline-derived CDR1 and CDR2 are SGHVS and FQNEAQ. CDR3 length: 13 residues. V dropped 4 bases and J dropped 0 bases, with 4 bases sitting between them. Written as DNA, the CDR3 is TGTGCCAGCAGCTCTCATAGCAATCAGCCCCAGCATTTT. This codes for CASSSHSNQPQHF.

This clone has just one count. The rearrangement joins TRBV7-8 to TRBJ2-5; 8 nucleotides line up with TRBD2. Trimming cost V 5 bases and J 2 bases; bases outside gene matches: 10. CDR1 is SGHVS, CDR2 FQNEAQ, per germline. This CDR3 is built from 16 residues. The CDR3 DNA follows: TGTGCCAGCAGCCTCCGGGTAGCGGGGACTCAAGAGACCCAGTACTTC. Protein product: CASSLRVAGTQETQYF. Drawing the rest from reference TRBV7-8 and TRBJ2-5, the complete variable domain is GAGVSQSPRYKVAKRGQDVALRCDPISGHVSLFWYQQALGQGPEFLTYFQNEAQLDKSGLPSDRFFAERPEGSVSTLKIQRTQQEDSAVYLCASSLRVAGTQETQYFGPGTRLLVL.

The chain has TRBV9 and TRBJ2-7, with D hard to call. Trimming removed 2 bases from V and 3 bases from J, with 9 bases in between. The CDR3 contains 13 residues. The V gene's germline CDR1 is SGDLS and CDR2 YYNGEE. CDR3 amino acids: CASSVANGYEQYF. DNA for the CDR3: TGTGCCAGCAGCGTCGCAAATGGCTACGAGCAGTACTTC.

The chain employs TRBV15 and TRBJ1-4; D is unresolved. CDR3 size: 14 residues. V lost 5 bases and J lost 6, with 13 bases in between. Germline V gene lookup returns CDR1 LNHNV and CDR2 YYDKDF (reference sequence). In DNA form, the CDR3 reads TGTGCCACCAGCCTCGGCGGTGGCGATGAAAAACTGTTTTTT. Translating gives CATSLGGGDEKLFF.

The table lists this clone with a few counts. The V gene is TRBV11-2, the J gene TRBJ2-3, with D perhaps matching TRBD2 (5 bases). This CDR3 is built from 14 residues. Deletions cut 5 bases from V and 4 bases from J, with 13 bases between. Germline CDR1 and CDR2: SGHAT and FQNNGV. The CDR3 protein is CASSPGLSADTQYF. Written as DNA, the CDR3 is TGTGCCAGCAGCCCCGGACTGTCAGCAGATACGCAGTATTTT.

V gene TRBV20-1 combines with J gene TRBJ2-7, with D possibly TRBD2 on 6 matching bases. The CDR3 is made up of 10 amino acids. V was clipped by 7 bases and J by 9 bases, with 13 bases between them. Germline V gives CDR1 DFQATT, CDR2 SNEGSKA (reference sequence). CDR3 protein: CSVKRGGQYF. The CDR3 nucleotides are TGCAGTGTTAAACGGGGAGGGCAGTACTTC.